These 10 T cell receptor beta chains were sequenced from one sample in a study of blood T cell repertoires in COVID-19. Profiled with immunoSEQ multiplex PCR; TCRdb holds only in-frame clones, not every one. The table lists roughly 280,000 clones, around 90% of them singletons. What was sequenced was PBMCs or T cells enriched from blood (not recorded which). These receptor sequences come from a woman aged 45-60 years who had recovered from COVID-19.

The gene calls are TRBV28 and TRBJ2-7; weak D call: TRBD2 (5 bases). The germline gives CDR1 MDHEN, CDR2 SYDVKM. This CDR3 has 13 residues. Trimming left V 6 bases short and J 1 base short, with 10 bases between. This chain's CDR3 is CASRFGVSYEQYF. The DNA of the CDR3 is TGTGCCAGCAGGTTCGGGGTGTCCTACGAGCAGTACTTC.

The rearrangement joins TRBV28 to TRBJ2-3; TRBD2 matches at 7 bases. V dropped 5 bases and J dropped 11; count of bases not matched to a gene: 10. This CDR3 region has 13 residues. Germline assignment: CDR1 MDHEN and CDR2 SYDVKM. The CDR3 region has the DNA TGTGCCAGCAGTCCCCCCGGGGGGAGTTTGCAGTATTTT. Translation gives CASSPPGGSLQYF.

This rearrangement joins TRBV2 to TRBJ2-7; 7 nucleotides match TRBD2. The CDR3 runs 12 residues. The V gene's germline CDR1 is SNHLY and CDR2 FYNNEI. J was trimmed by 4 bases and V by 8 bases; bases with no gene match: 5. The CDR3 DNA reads TGTGCCAGCGGCTACGGGGGGTACGAGCAGTACTTC. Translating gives CASGYGGYEQYF.

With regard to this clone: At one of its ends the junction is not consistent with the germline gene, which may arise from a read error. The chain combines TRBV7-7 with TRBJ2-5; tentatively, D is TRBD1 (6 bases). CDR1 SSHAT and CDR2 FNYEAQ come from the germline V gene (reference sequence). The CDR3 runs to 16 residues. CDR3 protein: CASSPLQTGGKETQYF. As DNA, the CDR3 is TGTGCTAGCAGCCCCTTACAGACAGGCGGAAAAGAGACCCAGTACTTC. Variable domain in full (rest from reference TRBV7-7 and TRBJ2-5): GAGVSQSPRYKVTKRGQDVTLRCDPISSHATLYWYQQALGQGPEFLTYFNYEAQPDKSGLPSDRFSAERPEGSISTLTIQRTEQRDSAMYRCASSPLQTGGKETQYFGPGTRLLVL.

The CDR3 coding sequence is TGTGCCAGCAGTTGGTTCGGGTTAACCGGGACTAGCGGGAGAAGGCAGGGTGAGCAGTTCTTC. This gives the protein CASSWFGLTGTSGRRQGEQFF. The chain employs TRBV28 and TRBJ2-1, with TRBD2 matching 14 bases. There are 21 residues in the CDR3. V lost 4 bases and J lost 9; bases outside the gene matches: 23. CDR1 and CDR2 (germline): MDHEN, SYDVKM.

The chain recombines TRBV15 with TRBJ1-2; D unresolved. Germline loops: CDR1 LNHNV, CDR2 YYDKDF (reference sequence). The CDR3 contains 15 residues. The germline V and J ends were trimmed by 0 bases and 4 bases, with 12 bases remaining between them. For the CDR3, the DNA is TGTGCCACCAGCAGAGATCGGGGAGAGGGCTATGGCTACACCTTC. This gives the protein CATSRDRGEGYGYTF.

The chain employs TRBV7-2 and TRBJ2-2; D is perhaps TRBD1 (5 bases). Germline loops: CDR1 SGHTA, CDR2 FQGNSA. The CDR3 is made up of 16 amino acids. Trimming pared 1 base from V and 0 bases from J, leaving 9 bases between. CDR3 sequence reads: CASSLVAGSNTGELFF. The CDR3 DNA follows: TGTGCCAGCAGCTTAGTGGCAGGGTCGAACACCGGGGAGCTGTTTTTT.

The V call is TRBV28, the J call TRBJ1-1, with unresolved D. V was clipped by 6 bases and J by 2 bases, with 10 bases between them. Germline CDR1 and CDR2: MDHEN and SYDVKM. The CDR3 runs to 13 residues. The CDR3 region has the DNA TGTGCCAGCAGCCAGCAGGAAAACACTGAAGCTTTCTTT. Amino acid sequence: CASSQQENTEAFF. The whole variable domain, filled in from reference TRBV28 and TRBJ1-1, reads DVKVTQSSRYLVKRTGEKVFLECVQDMDHENMFWYRQDPGLGLRLIYFSYDVKMKEKGDIPEGYSVSREKKERFSLILESASTNQTSMYLCASSQQENTEAFFGQGTRLTVV.

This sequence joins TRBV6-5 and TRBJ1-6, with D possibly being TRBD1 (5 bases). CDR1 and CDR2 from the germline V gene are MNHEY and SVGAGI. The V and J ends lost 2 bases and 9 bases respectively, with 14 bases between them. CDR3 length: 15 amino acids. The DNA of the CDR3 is TGTGCCAGCAGTTACGGTGGGCAGGGCGGTTCACCCCTCCACTTT. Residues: CASSYGGQGGSPLHF.

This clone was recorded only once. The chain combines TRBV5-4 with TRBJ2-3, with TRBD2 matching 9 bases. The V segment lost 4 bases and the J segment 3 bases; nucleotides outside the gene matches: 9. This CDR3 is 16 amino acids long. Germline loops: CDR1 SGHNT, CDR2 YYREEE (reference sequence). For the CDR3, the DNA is TGTGCCAGCAGCCCTGACCAGCGGGAGGTGACAGATACGCAGTATTTT. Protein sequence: CASSPDQREVTDTQYF.